The count of the clone carrying this T cell receptor beta chain is one. The antigen remains unidentified. The data stem from a study of CD8+ T cells in alopecia areata. Study-wide background: For the treated group, dosing was oral tofacitinib at 5 to 10 mg twice daily. Tofacitinib exposure lasted 6 to 18 months, followed by 6 months off drug.

From alopecia areata patients, lesional scalp punch biopsies and peripheral blood were collected. It was cDNA, reverse transcribed from extracted RNA, that served as the sequencing template. The assay was immunoSEQ multiplex PCR, and TCRdb's table has in-frame clones only and misses some. The sample has roughly 200,000 clones; approximately 62% are singletons. The CDR3 is 14 residues long. The V gene lost 5 bases and the J gene lost 5 bases, with 15 bases spanning the gap. CDR1 is MNHNS and CDR2 is SASEGT in the germline V gene. Study observations and caveats: Scalp lesions, especially in alopecia totalis/universalis, had higher clonality than normal scalp.

The sequenced sample was CD4+ T cells sorted from blood, obtained at week 0. The receptor was derived from a human donor with alopecia areata. This chain connects TRBV6-1 to TRBJ1-1; D not resolved. The CDR3 region is CASSSRESLTEAFF. In DNA form, the CDR3 reads TGTGCCAGCAGTTCCCGGGAATCTCTTACTGAAGCTTTCTTT.